The 27 T cell receptor beta chains listed next were all sequenced from one sample in a study of T cells in Graves' hyperthyroidism and ophthalmopathy. Amplified TCR beta CDR3 regions derived from RNA transcripts. The TCR CDR3 was amplified in a first-round RT-PCR using the HTBI primer set. TCRdb fed the multiplex PCR reads into MiXCR, producing one record per CDR3 protein. The sample yields 350,000 or so distinct CDR3 sequences, 15% to 20% seen once. Sequencing was carried out using blood. Every receptor here comes from a woman aged 50 to 60 with Graves' hyperthyroidism.

Comments on this clonotype: This may arise from a read error, as a much more abundant clone is one base away. V is TRBV5-1 and J is TRBJ2-3, with 9 nucleotides matching TRBD2. This CDR3 has 16 amino acids. CDR1 SGHRS and CDR2 YFSETQ come from the germline V gene. The chain's CDR3 is CTSRKGTSQLTDTQYF. The CDR3 coding sequence is TGCACCAGCAGGAAAGGGACTAGCCAGCTTACAGATACGCAGTATTTT.

Here the CDR3 reads CASTYADFTSTDTQYF. In nucleotides, the CDR3 is TGTGCCAGCACATACGCAGACTTTACTAGCACAGATACGCAGTATTTT. V usage is TRBV7-3 and J usage is TRBJ2-3; D gene unclear. This CDR3 has 16 amino acids. The V gene's germline CDR1 is SGHTA and CDR2 FQGTGA. Trimming shortened V by 7 bases and J by 0 bases, and 17 bases separated the two germline ends.

This clonotype was detected only a few times. The chain joins TRBV6-5 to TRBJ2-2, with D unclear. Trimming removed 2 bases at V and 4 bases at J, with 8 bases between. Germline V CDR1 and CDR2: MNHEY, SVGAGI. The CDR3 contains 14 residues. The CDR3 protein is CASSYDTSTGELFF. In DNA, the CDR3 is TGTGCCAGCAGTTACGACACGTCCACCGGGGAGCTGTTTTTT.

V is TRBV20-1 and J is TRBJ2-2; D not certain. Trimming cost V 1 base and J 1 base, with 7 bases left between them. Germline V CDR1 and CDR2: DFQATT, SNEGSKA (reference sequence). CDR3 length equals 14 residues. The CDR3 is CSARVHENTGELFF. In DNA, the CDR3 is TGCAGTGCTAGAGTTCACGAGAACACCGGGGAGCTGTTTTTT.

The chain employs TRBV29-1 and TRBJ1-1, with 10 bases identical to TRBD1. V gave up 7 bases and J gave up 1 base; unmatched junction bases: 6. The CDR3 totals 14 residues. Looked up from germline, CDR1 is SQVTM and CDR2 is ANQGSEA. The CDR3: CSAGTGEWNTEAFF. The CDR3 bases are TGCAGCGCCGGGACAGGGGAATGGAACACTGAAGCTTTCTTT.

This clonotype has a count of ten or more. This chain links TRBV20-1 with TRBJ2-5; the match to TRBD1 covers 7 bases. There are 13 residues in the CDR3. J lost 3 bases, V lost 3 bases, and 4 bases had no gene match. CDR1 and CDR2 (germline): DFQATT, SNEGSKA (reference sequence). The CDR3 reads CSASRTGKETQYF. CDR3 bases: TGCAGTGCTAGCAGGACAGGAAAAGAGACCCAGTACTTC.

This rearrangement joins TRBV7-9 to TRBJ1-1; perhaps TRBD1 as D (6 bases). Trimming stripped 7 bases from V and 6 bases from J, with 15 bases between. The germline V gene has CDR1 SEHNR and CDR2 FQNEAQ (reference sequence). This CDR3 is 13 amino acids long. CDR3 in amino acids: CASTEGGIPEAFF. CDR3 DNA sequence: TGTGCCAGCACCGAGGGGGGCATCCCTGAAGCTTTCTTT.

This clonotype appeared many times. This chain uses TRBV12-3 or TRBV12-4 with TRBJ1-1; no clear D. V lost 3 bases and J 10 bases, leaving 15 bases between the germline ends. There are 13 residues in the CDR3. The CDR3 sequence is CASSFGQGITAFF. The DNA for the CDR3 is TGTGCCAGCAGTTTTGGGCAAGGGATAACAGCTTTCTTT.

This clonotype was seen more than once but under ten times. V is TRBV5-1 and J is TRBJ2-5, with TRBD1 matching 7 bases. Germline loops: CDR1 SGHRS, CDR2 YFSETQ. This CDR3 comprises 15 residues. J gave up 4 bases and V 5 bases, and 11 bases lay outside the gene matches. For the CDR3, the DNA is TGCGCCAGCAGAGGCGATTGGGACAGCTCAGAGACCCAGTACTTC. This encodes CASRGDWDSSETQYF.

J is TRBJ1-6 and V is TRBV6-1; D remains unclear. Per germline, CDR1 MNHNS and CDR2 SASEGT. The ends were cut back, 2 bases at V and 4 bases at J, with 3 bases in the middle. This CDR3 has 13 residues. CDR3 amino acids: CASSEIYNSPLHF. CDR3 nucleotides: TGTGCCAGCAGTGAAATTTATAATTCACCCCTCCACTTT.

The sample holds many counts of this clonotype. The V gene is TRBV2, the J gene TRBJ1-5; no clear D gene. Trimming stripped 6 bases from V and 4 bases from J, with 13 bases between. CDR1 is SNHLY and CDR2 is FYNNEI in the germline V gene. The CDR3 has 14 amino acids. The CDR3 sequence: CASRGAGRNQPQHF. The CDR3 nucleotides read TGTGCCAGCAGGGGTGCAGGTAGGAATCAGCCCCAGCATTTT.

This clonotype was observed many times. The chain joins TRBV12-3 or TRBV12-4 to TRBJ2-3; D possibly corresponds to TRBD2 (6 bases). The CDR3 runs 13 residues. V lost 3 bases, J lost 4 bases, and 8 bases lay in between. The CDR3 bases are TGTGCCAGCAGTTTGGAGGGTCCAGATACGCAGTATTTT. Translated: CASSLEGPDTQYF.

The chain couples TRBV9 to TRBJ1-3; D not resolved. Trimming stripped 2 bases from V and 4 bases from J, with 13 bases between. The CDR3 is 15 amino acids. CDR1 is SGDLS and CDR2 is YYNGEE in the germline V gene. CDR3: CASSVSGSPGNTIYF. CDR3 in DNA: TGTGCCAGCAGCGTTTCCGGGTCGCCCGGAAACACCATATATTTT.

The CDR3 loop reads CASGGPGTTTADTQYF. The CDR3 DNA follows: TGTGCTAGTGGCGGTCCGGGGACTACGACAGCAGATACGCAGTATTTT. The gene calls are TRBV12-5 and TRBJ2-3; 7 nucleotides match TRBD2. The CDR3 is made up of 16 amino acids. The V segment lost 6 bases and the J segment 4 bases; nucleotides outside the gene matches: 13. CDR1 and CDR2 (germline): LGHNT, FRNRAP.

This clonotype turned up a few times. CDR3 protein: CASRETSGTDTQYF. The CDR3 DNA reads as TGTGCCAGCAGGGAGACTAGCGGAACAGATACGCAGTATTTT. The rearrangement links TRBV6-1 to TRBJ2-3; TRBD2 matches at 9 bases. Germline CDR1 is MNHNS and CDR2 is SASEGT. V was clipped by 6 bases and J by 3 bases; unmatched bases: 4. The CDR3 contains 14 residues.

This clonotype was detected only a few times. The chain carries TRBV3-1 and TRBJ1-2; maybe TRBD1 (5 bases). Trimming stripped 0 bases from V and 7 bases from J, with 15 bases between. Germline V gene sequence: CDR1 LGHDT, CDR2 YNNKEL (reference sequence). The CDR3 sequence is 15 residues long. The CDR3 DNA sequence: TGTGCCAGCAGCCAAGATTATGGGGCTAATTCTGGCTACACCTTC. It is translated as CASSQDYGANSGYTF.

This clonotype was counted between two and nine times. The CDR3 loop is CSASSGTGGAPEADTQYF. The CDR3 nucleotides read TGCAGTGCTAGTTCCGGGACAGGGGGGGCCCCGGAGGCAGATACGCAGTATTTT. The rearrangement links TRBV20-1 to TRBJ2-3; TRBD1 matches at 11 bases. Germline lookup yields CDR1 DFQATT and CDR2 SNEGSKA (reference sequence). This CDR3 region has 18 residues. With V trimmed by 3 bases and J by 4 bases, 15 bases remained unmatched.

CDR3 coding DNA: TGTGCCAGCAGTTCCCCTTTTGAGGGGAACACTGAAGCTTTCTTT. Translation: CASSSPFEGNTEAFF. The chain has TRBV28 and TRBJ1-1; the D is unclear. The CDR3 contains 15 residues. In germline, CDR1 is MDHEN, CDR2 SYDVKM. V was shortened by 4 bases and J by 1 base, with 13 bases between the two germline ends. Looking up the rest from reference TRBV28 and TRBJ1-1 gives the full variable domain: DVKVTQSSRYLVKRTGEKVFLECVQDMDHENMFWYRQDPGLGLRLIYFSYDVKMKEKGDIPEGYSVSREKKERFSLILESASTNQTSMYLCASSSPFEGNTEAFFGQGTRLTVV.

The count of this clonotype is one. Because the CDR3 is missing its conserved closing phenylalanine or tryptophan, this is likely a read error. The V gene is TRBV11-2, the J gene TRBJ2-2; 11 bases match TRBD2. Germline V gives CDR1 SGHAT, CDR2 FQNNGV. There are 16 residues in the CDR3. The V segment lost 10 bases and the J segment 4 bases; nucleotides outside the gene matches: 11. DNA of the CDR3: TGTGCCATTCGCAGTCAGACTAGCGGGATCACCGGGGAGCTGTTTCTT. It translates to CAIRSQTSGITGELFL.

This clonotype was seen at least ten times. The V and J genes are TRBV2 and TRBJ1-3; tentative D call: TRBD1 (6 bases). Germline CDR1 SNHLY, CDR2 FYNNEI. The ends were cut back, 8 bases at V and 4 bases at J, with 9 bases in the middle. The CDR3 is 12 residues long. The CDR3 is CASSGAGNTIYF. The DNA for the CDR3 is TGTGCCAGCTCGGGGGCGGGAAACACCATATATTTT. The whole variable domain, filled in from reference TRBV2 and TRBJ1-3, reads EPEVTQTPSHQVTQMGQEVILRCVPISNHLYFYWYRQILGQKVEFLVSFYNNEISEKSEIFDDQFSVERPDGSNFTLKIRSTKLEDSAMYFCASSGAGNTIYFGEGSWLTVV.

Many counts were recorded for this clonotype. The rearrangement links TRBV27 to TRBJ1-5; D is perhaps TRBD1 (5 bases). Germline assignment: CDR1 MNHEY and CDR2 SMNVEV (reference sequence). CDR3 size: 14 residues. Trimming removed 3 bases at V and 7 bases at J, with 13 bases between. This CDR3 reads CASSFGQGEQPQHF. The CDR3 DNA is TGTGCCAGCAGTTTCGGCCAGGGCGAACAGCCCCAGCATTTT.

The chain has TRBV9 and TRBJ1-1, with D uncertain. Germline V gene lookup returns CDR1 SGDLS and CDR2 YYNGEE. Trimming took off 4 bases at V and 0 bases at J, with 7 bases between the two ends. This CDR3 comprises 13 residues. In DNA, the CDR3 is TGTGCCAGCAGCAACCAGGTGAACACTGAAGCTTTCTTT. Translation: CASSNQVNTEAFF.

This clonotype was seen ten or more times. This chain connects TRBV5-1 to TRBJ1-1; 8 nucleotides agree with TRBD1. The junction had 3 bases not matched to a gene; V was cut back by 4 bases and J by 1 base. The CDR3 totals 14 residues. Germline CDR1 reads SGHRS; CDR2 reads YFSETQ. CDR3: CASSGTGTNTEAFF. CDR3 DNA sequence: TGCGCCAGCAGCGGGACAGGAACGAACACTGAAGCTTTCTTT.

This clonotype was seen ten or more times. The chain carries TRBV3-1 and TRBJ1-2, with unresolved D. The CDR3 is 14 residues long. The V end lost 0 bases, the J end lost 2 bases, and 7 bases lay between the germline ends. The V gene's germline CDR1 is LGHDT and CDR2 YNNKEL (reference sequence). The CDR3 loop is CASSQDGRNYGYTF. CDR3 sequence (DNA): TGTGCCAGCAGCCAAGATGGTCGGAACTATGGCTACACCTTC.

The CDR3 DNA follows: TGTGCCAGCAGCGTGGGGCCCCAGAACACTGAAGCTTTCTTT. Protein product: CASSVGPQNTEAFF. The chain is built from TRBV27 and TRBJ1-1, with a possible D match to TRBD1 (5 bases). The CDR3 contains 14 residues. V dropped 6 bases and J dropped 1 base, with 12 bases sitting between them. Germline V gene sequence: CDR1 MNHEY, CDR2 SMNVEV (reference sequence).

This chain uses TRBV5-1 with TRBJ2-1, with 10 bases aligning to TRBD1. Trimming removed 4 bases from V and 1 base from J; junction bases left unmatched: 5. Germline CDR1 and CDR2: SGHRS and YFSETQ. This CDR3 has 16 amino acids. The CDR3 sequence: CASSGGTGDSYNEQFF. CDR3 nucleotide sequence: TGCGCCAGCAGCGGGGGGACAGGGGATTCCTACAATGAGCAGTTCTTC.

The rearrangement links TRBV19 to TRBJ2-1, with unresolved D. The CDR3 spans 13 residues. CDR1 LNHDA and CDR2 SQIVND come from the germline V gene (reference sequence). V was pared by 3 bases and J by 5 bases, with 8 bases between. The CDR3 sequence: CASSISLNNEQFF. The CDR3 bases are TGTGCCAGTAGTATTAGTCTGAACAATGAGCAGTTCTTC. Filled out from reference TRBV19 and TRBJ2-1, the complete variable domain reads DGGITQSPKYLFRKEGQNVTLSCEQNLNHDAMYWYRQDPGQGLRLIYYSQIVNDFQKGDIAEGYSVSREKKESFPLTVTSAQKNPTAFYLCASSISLNNEQFFGPGTRLTVL.